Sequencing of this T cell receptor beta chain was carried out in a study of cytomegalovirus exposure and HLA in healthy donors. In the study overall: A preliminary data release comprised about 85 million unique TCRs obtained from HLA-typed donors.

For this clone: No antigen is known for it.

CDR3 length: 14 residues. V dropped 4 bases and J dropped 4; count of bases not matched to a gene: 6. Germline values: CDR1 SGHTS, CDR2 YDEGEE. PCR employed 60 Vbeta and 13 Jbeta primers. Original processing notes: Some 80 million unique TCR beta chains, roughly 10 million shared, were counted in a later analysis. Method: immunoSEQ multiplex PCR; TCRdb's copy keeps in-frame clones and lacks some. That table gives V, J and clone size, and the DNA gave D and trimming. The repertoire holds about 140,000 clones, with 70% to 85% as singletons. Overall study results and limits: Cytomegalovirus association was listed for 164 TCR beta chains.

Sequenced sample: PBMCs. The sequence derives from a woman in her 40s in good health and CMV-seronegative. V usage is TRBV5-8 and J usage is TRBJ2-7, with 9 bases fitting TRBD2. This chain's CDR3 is CASSLAGWEYEQYF. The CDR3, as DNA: TGTGCCAGCAGCCTAGCGGGGTGGGAATACGAGCAGTACTTC.